This T cell receptor beta chain was captured by sequencing in a study of cytomegalovirus exposure and HLA in healthy donors (dated by TCRdb to the late 2010s). Describing the broader study: According to a later analysis, one platform produced both the 100 to 150 validation repertoires and the 700 or so repertoires of the first cohort. The study aimed to test whether cataloging public T cell receptors could reveal signatures of past pathogen exposure. In addition to the first cohort of around 670 subjects, a separate validation cohort of approximately 130 different subjects was used. To predict cytomegalovirus infection status, the study combined high-throughput TCR immunosequencing, statistical association of individual TCRs with disease status, and machine learning. What the research found in general, with its limitations: The authors suggested that the approach could potentially be generalized to other disease states and immunological phenotypes. In both the original and validation cohorts, the classifier was reported to diagnose cytomegalovirus status with high specificity and sensitivity. In a later analysis, TCRs clustered in the first cohort were found to also tend to co-occur in the 130 or so validation repertoires, with 94% of cluster scores above 0. A few of the identified cytomegalovirus-associated TCR beta chains were confirmed in vitro to be specific for cytomegalovirus antigens. In the study, about 150 TCR beta chains were listed as associated with cytomegalovirus. Most TCR sequences were observed very rarely across donors, whereas some public TCRs were present in many individuals. The validation cohort had no HLA typing available for a later analysis, so co-occurrence within that cohort was assessed over all 120 or so repertoires.

The CDR3 spans 14 residues, from the cysteine through the phenylalanine. This entry keeps only the CDR3 DNA: 42 bases, framed from base 1. CDR1 and CDR2, looked up from the germline V gene, are KGHSH and LQKENI. From V the trimming removes 4 bases and from J it removes 3 bases, while the gene matches leave 6 bases of the junction unaccounted for. Concerning this clone itself: The target of this receptor is not known. Within one base of it there is no much larger clone, and no base qualities were kept.

The donors were included in the validation cohort of 100 to 150 subjects, a group kept apart from the roughly 670-subject first cohort. Receptor libraries were prepared by the immunoSEQ multiplex PCR assay. The original pipeline was this. A statistical classification framework was built for diagnosing cytomegalovirus status from the catalog of TCR beta chain sequences. TCRdb took over this immuneACCESS table, retaining in-frame rearrangements with V and J assigned. Such tables are incomplete; in checked studies, under half of the missing clones stem from an unresolved V gene, and the remainder is unexplained. The V and J calls and clone size come from that table; D and trimming were worked out from the DNA. A total of approximately 300,000 clones appear in this sample, roughly 88% of them only once. The ten largest clones represent 0.75% to 0.85% of the sample.

Recombination linked TRBV18 to TRBJ2-7, and 7 junctional nucleotides match TRBD1. The TCR originated in a woman under 30 in good health and CMV-seronegative. The specimen was PBMCs. The CDR3 region reads CASSRRGGDYEQYF. The DNA sequence is given as TGTGCCAGCTCACGCCGAGGGGGCGACTACGAGCAGTACTTC.